This TCR beta chain originates from a study of T-cell reconstitution after alpha-beta-depleted transplantation in children. The CDR3 sequence is 14 residues long. Trimming removed 4 bases at V and 1 base at J, with 11 bases between. Germline V gene lookup returns CDR1 SGHRS and CDR2 YFSETQ. Molecular barcoding with unique molecular identifiers was used for the TCRbeta library. TCRdb passed the PCR reads through MiXCR, listing each CDR3 protein once. The sample yields roughly 170,000 distinct CDR3 sequences, more than 6.5% seen once. This clonotype was counted many times. The origin of this receptor is a human donor who donated a stem cell graft to a child with Wiskott-Aldrich syndrome. This specimen consisted of PBMCs from the stem cell graft donor, obtained from the stem cell graft. The chain combines TRBV5-1 with TRBJ2-5; weak D call: TRBD1 (6 bases). In nucleotides, the CDR3 is TGCGCCAGCAGCAAGAGGACAGTCCAAGAGACCCAGTACTTC. Protein product: CASSKRTVQETQYF.